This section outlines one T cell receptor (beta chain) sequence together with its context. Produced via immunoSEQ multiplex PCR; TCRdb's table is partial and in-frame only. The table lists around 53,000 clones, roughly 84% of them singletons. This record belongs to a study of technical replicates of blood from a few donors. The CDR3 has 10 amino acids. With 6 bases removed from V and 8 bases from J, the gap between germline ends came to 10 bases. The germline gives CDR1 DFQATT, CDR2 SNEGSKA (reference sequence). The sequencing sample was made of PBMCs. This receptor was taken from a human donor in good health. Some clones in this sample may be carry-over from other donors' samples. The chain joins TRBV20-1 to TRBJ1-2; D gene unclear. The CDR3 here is CSAQINGYTF. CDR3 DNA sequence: TGCAGTGCCCAGATCAACGGCTACACCTTC.